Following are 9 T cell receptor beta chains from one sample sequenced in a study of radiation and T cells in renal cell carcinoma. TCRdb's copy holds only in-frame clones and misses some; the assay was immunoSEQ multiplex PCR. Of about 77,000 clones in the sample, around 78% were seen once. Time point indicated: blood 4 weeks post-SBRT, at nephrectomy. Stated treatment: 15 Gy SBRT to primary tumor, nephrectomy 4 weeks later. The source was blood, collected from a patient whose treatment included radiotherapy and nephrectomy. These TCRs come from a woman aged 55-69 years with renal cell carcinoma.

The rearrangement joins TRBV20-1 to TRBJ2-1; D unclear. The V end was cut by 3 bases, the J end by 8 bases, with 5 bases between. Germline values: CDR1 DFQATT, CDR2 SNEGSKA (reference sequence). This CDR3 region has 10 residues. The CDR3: CSASVDEQFF. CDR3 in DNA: TGCAGTGCTAGTGTGGATGAGCAGTTCTTC.

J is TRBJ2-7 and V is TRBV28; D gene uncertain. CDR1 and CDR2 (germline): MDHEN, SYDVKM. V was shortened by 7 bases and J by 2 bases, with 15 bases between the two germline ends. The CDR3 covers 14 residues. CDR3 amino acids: CASTKPLSAYEQYF. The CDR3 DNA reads TGTGCCAGCACCAAGCCGTTGTCTGCCTACGAGCAGTACTTC.

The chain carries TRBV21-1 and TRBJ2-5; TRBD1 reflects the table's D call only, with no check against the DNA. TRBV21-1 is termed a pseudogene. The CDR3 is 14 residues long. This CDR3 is CASSKEGFQETQYF. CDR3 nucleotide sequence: TGTGCCAGCAGCAAAGAGGGGTTTCAAGAGACCCAGTACTTC.

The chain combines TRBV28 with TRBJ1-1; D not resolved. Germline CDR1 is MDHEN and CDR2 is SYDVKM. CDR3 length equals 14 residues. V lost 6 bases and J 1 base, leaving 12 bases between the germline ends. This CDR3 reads CASRLDRRNTEAFF. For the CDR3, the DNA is TGTGCCAGCAGGTTGGACCGCCGGAACACTGAAGCTTTCTTT. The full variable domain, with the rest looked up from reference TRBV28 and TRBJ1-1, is DVKVTQSSRYLVKRTGEKVFLECVQDMDHENMFWYRQDPGLGLRLIYFSYDVKMKEKGDIPEGYSVSREKKERFSLILESASTNQTSMYLCASRLDRRNTEAFFGQGTRLTVV.

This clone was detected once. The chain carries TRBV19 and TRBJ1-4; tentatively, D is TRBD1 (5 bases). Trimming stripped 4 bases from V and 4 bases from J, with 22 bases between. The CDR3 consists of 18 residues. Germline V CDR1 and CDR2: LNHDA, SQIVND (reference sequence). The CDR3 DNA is TGTGCCAGTAGTACACTTATCCTAGGGGCGGATTATAATGAAAAACTGTTTTTT. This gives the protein CASSTLILGADYNEKLFF. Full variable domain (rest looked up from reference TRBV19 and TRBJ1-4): DGGITQSPKYLFRKEGQNVTLSCEQNLNHDAMYWYRQDPGQGLRLIYYSQIVNDFQKGDIAEGYSVSREKKESFPLTVTSAQKNPTAFYLCASSTLILGADYNEKLFFGSGTQLSVL.

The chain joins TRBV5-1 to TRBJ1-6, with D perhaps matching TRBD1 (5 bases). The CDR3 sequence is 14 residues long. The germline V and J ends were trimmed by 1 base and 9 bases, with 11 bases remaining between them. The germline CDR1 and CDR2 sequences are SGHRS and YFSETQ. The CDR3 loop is CASSLSGLGSPLHF. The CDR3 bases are TGCGCCAGCAGCTTGTCAGGGTTAGGTTCACCCCTCCACTTT.

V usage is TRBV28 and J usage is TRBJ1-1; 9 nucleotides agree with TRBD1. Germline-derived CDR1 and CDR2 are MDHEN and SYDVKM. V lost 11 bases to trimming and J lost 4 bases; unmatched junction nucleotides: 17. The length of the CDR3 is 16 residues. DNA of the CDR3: TGTGCCGGAAGAGACCACGACAGGGGGTCGGGCACTGAAGCTTTCTTT. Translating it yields CAGRDHDRGSGTEAFF.

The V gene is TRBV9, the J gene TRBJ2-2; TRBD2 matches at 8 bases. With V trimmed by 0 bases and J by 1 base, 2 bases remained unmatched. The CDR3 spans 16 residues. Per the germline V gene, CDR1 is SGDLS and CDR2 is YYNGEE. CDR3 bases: TGTGCCAGCAGCGTAGGGCTAGCGGGGAACACCGGGGAGCTGTTTTTT. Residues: CASSVGLAGNTGELFF.

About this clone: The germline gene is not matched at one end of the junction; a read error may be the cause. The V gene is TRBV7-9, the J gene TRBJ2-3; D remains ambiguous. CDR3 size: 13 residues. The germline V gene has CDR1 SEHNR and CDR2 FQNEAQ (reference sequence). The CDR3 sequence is CASSLDSDTQWHF. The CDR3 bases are TGTGCCAGCAGCTTAGATTCAGACACTCAGTGGCATTTT.